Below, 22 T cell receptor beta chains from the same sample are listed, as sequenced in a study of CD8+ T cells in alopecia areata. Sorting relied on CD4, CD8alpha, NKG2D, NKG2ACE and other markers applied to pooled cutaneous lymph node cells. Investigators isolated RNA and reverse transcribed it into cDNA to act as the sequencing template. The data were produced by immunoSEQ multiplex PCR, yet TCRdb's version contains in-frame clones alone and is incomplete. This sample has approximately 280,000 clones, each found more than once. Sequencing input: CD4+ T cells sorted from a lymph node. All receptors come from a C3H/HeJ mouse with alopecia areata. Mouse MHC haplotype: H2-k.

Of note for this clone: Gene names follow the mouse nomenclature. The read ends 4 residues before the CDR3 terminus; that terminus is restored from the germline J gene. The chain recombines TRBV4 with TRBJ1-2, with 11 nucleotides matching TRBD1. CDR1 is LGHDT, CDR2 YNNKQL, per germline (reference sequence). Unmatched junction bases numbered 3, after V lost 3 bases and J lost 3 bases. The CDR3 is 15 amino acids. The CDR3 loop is CASSYRTGGDSDYTF. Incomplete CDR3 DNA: TGTGCCAGCAGCTACCGGACAGGGGGCGACTCC.

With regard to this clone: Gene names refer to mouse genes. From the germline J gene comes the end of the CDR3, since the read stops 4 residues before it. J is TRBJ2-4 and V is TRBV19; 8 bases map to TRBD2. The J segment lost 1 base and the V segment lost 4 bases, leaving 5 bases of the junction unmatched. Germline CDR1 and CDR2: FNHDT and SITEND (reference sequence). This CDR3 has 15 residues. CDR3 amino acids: CASSPLGGRQNTLYF. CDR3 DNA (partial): TGTGCCAGCAGTCCGCTGGGGGGCCGTCAAAAC.

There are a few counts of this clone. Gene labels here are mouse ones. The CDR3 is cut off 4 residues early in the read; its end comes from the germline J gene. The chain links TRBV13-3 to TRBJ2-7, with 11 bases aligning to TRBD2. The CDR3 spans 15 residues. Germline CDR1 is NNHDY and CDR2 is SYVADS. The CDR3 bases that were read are TGTGCCAGCAGTGATCGGGGACTGGGGGTTTAT. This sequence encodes CASSDRGLGVY. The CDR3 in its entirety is CASSDRGLGVYEQYF.

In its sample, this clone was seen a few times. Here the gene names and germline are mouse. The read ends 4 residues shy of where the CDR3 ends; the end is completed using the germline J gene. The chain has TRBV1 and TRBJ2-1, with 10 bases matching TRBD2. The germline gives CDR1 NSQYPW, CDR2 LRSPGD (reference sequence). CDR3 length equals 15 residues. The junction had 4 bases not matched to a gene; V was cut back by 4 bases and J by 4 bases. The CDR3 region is CTCSEDWGLYAEQFF. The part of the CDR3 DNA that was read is TGCACCTGCAGTGAGGACTGGGGGTTATATGCT.

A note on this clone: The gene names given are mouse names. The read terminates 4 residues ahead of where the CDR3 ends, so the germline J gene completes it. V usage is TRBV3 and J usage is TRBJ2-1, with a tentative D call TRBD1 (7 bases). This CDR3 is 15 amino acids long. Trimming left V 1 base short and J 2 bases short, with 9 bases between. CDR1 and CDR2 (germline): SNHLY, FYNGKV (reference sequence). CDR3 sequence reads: CASSLEGADYAEQFF. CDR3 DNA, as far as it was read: TGTGCCAGCAGCTTAGAGGGGGCCGACTATGCT.

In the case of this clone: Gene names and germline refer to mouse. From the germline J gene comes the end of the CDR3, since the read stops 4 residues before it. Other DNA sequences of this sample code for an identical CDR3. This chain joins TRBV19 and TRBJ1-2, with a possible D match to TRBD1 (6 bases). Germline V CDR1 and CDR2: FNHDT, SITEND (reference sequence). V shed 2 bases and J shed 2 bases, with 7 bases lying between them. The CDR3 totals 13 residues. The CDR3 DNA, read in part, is TGTGCCAGCAGTATGAGGGGGAACTCC. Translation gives CASSMRGNS. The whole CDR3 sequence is CASSMRGNSDYTF.

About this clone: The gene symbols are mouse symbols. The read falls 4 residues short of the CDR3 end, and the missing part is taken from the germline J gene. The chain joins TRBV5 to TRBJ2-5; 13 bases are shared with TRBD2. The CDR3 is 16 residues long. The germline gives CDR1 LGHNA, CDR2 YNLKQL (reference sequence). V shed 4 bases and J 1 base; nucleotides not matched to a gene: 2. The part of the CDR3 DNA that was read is TGTGCCAGCAGCCCTGGACTGGGGGGGCACCAAGAC. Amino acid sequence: CASSPGLGGHQD. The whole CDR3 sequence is CASSPGLGGHQDTQYF.

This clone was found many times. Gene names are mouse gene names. Here the CDR3 reads CASSRGGTGGAEQFF. The CDR3 bases that were read are TGTGCTAGCAGTAGAGGAGGCACTGGGGGGGCT. The chain has TRBV17 and TRBJ2-1; 9 nucleotides align to TRBD2. The read comes to an end 4 residues before the CDR3 does, leaving the germline J gene to fill in the end. Per the germline V gene, CDR1 is MNHDT and CDR2 is YYDKIL. This CDR3 spans 15 amino acids.

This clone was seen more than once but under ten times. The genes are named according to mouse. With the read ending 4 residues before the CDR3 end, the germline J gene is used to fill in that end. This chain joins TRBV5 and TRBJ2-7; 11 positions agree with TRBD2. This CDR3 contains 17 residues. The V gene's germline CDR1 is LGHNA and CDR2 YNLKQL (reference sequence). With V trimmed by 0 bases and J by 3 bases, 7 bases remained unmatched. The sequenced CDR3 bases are TGTGCCAGCAGCCAAGATACCCCTGGACTGGGGGGCTAT. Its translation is CASSQDTPGLGGY. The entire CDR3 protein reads CASSQDTPGLGGYEQYF.

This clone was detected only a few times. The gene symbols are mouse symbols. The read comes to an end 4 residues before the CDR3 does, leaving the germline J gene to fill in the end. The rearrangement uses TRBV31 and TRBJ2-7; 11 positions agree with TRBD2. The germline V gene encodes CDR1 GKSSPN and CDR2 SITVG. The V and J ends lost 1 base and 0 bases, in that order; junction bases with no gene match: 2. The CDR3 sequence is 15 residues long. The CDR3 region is CAWSPGTGGSYEQYF. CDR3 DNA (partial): TGTGCCTGGAGTCCAGGGACTGGGGGCTCCTAT.

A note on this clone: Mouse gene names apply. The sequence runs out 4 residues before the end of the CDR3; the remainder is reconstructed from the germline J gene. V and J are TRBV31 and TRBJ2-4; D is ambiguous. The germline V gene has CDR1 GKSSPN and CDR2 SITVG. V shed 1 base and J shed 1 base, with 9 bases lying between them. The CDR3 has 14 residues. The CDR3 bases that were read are TGTGCCTGGAGTCCCACTTGGGGTCAAAAC. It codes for CAWSPTWGQN. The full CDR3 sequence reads CAWSPTWGQNTLYF.

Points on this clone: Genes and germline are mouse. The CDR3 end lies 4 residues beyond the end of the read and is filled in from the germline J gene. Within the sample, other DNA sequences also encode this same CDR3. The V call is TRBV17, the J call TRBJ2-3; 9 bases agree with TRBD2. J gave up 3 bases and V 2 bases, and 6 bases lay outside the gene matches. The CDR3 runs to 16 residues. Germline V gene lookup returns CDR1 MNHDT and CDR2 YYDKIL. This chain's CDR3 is CASSRFGGARAETLYF. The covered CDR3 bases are TGTGCTAGCAGTAGATTTGGGGGGGCGCGAGCAGAA.

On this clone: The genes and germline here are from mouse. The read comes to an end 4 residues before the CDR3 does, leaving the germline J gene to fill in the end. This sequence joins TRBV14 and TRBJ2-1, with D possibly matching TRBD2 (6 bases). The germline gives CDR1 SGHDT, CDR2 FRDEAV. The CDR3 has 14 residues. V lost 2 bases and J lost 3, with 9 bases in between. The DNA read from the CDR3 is TGTGCCAGCAGTTTAAGGGACTTCTATGCT. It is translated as CASSLRDFYA. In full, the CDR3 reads CASSLRDFYAEQFF.

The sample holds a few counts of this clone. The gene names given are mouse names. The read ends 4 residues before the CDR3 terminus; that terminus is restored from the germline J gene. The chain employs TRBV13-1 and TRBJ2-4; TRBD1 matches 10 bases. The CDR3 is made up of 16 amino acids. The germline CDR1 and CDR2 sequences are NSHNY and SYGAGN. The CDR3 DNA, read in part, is TGTGCCAGCAGTCTCCGGGACAGGGGACAGGGGAAC. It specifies CASSLRDRGQGN. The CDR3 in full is CASSLRDRGQGNTLYF.

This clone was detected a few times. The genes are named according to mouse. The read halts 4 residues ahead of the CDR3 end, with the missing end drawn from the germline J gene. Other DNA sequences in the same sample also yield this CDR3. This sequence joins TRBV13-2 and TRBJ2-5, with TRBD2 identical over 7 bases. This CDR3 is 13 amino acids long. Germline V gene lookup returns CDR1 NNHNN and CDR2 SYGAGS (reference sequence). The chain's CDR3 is CASGDWGEDTQYF. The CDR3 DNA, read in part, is TGTGCCAGCGGTGATTGGGGGGAAGAC.

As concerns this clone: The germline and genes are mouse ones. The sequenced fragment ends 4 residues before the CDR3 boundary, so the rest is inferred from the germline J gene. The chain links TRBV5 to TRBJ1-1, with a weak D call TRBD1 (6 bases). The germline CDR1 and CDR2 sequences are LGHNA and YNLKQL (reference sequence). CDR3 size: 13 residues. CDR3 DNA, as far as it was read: TGTGCCAGCAGCCAAGAAGGGGACAAA. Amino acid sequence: CASSQEGDK. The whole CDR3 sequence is CASSQEGDKEVFF.

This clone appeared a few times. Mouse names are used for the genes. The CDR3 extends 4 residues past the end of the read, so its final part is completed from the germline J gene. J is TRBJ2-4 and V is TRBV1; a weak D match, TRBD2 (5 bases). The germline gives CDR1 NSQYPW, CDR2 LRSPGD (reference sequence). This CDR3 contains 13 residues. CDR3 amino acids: CTCSAELENTLYF. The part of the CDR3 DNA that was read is TGCACCTGCAGTGCAGAACTGGAGAAC.

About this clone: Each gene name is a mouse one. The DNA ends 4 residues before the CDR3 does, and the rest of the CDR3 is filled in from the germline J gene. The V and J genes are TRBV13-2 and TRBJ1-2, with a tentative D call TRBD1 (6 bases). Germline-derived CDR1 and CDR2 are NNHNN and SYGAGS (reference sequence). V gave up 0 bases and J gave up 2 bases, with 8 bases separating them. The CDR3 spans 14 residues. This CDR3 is CASGDEGHNSDYTF. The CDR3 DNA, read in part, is TGTGCCAGCGGTGATGAGGGACACAACTCC.

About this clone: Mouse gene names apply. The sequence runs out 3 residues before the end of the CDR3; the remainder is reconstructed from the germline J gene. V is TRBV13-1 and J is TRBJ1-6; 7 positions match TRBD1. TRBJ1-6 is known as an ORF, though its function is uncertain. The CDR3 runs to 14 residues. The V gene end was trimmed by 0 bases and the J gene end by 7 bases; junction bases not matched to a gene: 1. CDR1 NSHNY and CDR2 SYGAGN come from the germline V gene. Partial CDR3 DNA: TGTGCCAGCAGTGATGCGACAGGGAATTCGCCC. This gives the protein CASSDATGNSP. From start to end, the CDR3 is CASSDATGNSPLYF.

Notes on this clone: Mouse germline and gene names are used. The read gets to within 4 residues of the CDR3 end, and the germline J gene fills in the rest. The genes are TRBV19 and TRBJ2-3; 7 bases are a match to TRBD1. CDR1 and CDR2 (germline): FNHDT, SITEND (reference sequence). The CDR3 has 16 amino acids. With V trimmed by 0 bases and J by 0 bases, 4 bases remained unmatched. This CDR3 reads CASSIVGTASAETLYF. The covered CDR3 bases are TGTGCCAGCAGTATAGTTGGGACAGCTAGTGCAGAA. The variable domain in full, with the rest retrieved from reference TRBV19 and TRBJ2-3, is GGIITQTPKFLIGQEGQKLTLKCQQNFNHDTMYWYRQDSGKGLRLIYYSITENDLQKGDLSEGYDASREKKSSFSLTVTSAQKNEMAVFLCASSIVGTASAETLYFGSGTRLTVL.

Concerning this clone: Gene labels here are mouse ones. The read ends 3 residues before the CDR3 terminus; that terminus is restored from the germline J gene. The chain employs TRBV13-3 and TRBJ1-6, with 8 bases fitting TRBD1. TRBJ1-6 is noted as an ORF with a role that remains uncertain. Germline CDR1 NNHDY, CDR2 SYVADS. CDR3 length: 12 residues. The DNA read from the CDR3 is TGTGCCAGCAGTGCAGGGGGCGAGCCC. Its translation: CASSAGGEP. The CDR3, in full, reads CASSAGGEPLYF.

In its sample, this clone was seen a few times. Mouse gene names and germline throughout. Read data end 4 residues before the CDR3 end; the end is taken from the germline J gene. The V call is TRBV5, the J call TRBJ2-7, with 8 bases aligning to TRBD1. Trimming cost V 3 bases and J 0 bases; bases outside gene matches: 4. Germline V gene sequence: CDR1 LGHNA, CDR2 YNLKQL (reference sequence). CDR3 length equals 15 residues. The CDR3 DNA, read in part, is TGTGCCAGCAGCCAGGACAGGGACATCTCCTAT. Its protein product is CASSQDRDISY. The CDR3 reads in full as CASSQDRDISYEQYF.